A selection of T cell receptor beta chains follows, all from one sample in a study of blood T cell repertoires in COVID-19. Clones were read by immunoSEQ multiplex PCR, and TCRdb kept only the in-frame ones, dropping some. Among approximately 100,000 clones, roughly 86% were seen once, and the ten largest hold more than 9%. Material: peripheral blood. These receptors were taken from a young woman with acute or convalescent COVID-19. Each CDR3 is given with its conserved first and last residue. D genes are given only for firm matches. Some rows mark clone size as missing; the rest say once, few, many or name a class of expanded clone.

>TRBD1|-|TRBJ1-1|TRBV6-5
CASSQQGAEAFF
TGTGCCAGCAGTCAGCAGGGGGCTGAAGCTTTCTTT
>-|-|TRBJ2-7|TRBV7-9
CASSLVPRDTYEQYF
TGTGCCAGCAGCTTAGTCCCGAGGGACACCTACGAGCAGTACTTC
>-|-|TRBJ1-2|TRBV27
CASSGRGGQGYTF
TGTGCCAGCAGTGGAAGGGGTGGGCAAGGCTACACCTTC
>-|-|TRBJ2-7|TRBV5-1
CASSLVQGGSYEQYF
TGCGCCAGCAGCTTGGTACAGGGCGGCTCCTACGAGCAGTACTTC
>TRBD2|-|TRBJ2-7|TRBV14
CASSPHPGLASYEQYF
TGTGCCAGCAGTCCACATCCGGGACTAGCCTCCTACGAGCAGTACTTC
>TRBD1|-|TRBJ1-2|TRBV24-1
CATSDSGTGNYGYTF
TGTGCCACCAGTGATTCCGGGACAGGGAACTATGGCTACACCTTC
>-|-|TRBJ2-1|TRBV27
CASGTRDEQFF
TGTGCCAGCGGGACAAGAGATGAGCAGTTCTTC
>-|-|TRBJ2-2|TRBV10-3
CAISEVEGTGELFF
TGTGCCATCAGTGAGGTAGAGGGCACCGGGGAGCTGTTTTTT
>TRBD1|-|TRBJ2-7|TRBV7-8
CASSWTGPTYEQYF
TGTGCCAGCAGCTGGACAGGGCCCACCTACGAGCAGTACTTC
>TRBD1|-|TRBJ1-6|TRBV30
CAWRIGGYSPLHF
TGTGCCTGGAGGATAGGGGGCTACTCACCCCTCCACTTT
>-|-|TRBJ1-6|TRBV2
CASSGGKNSPLHF
TGTGCCAGCAGTGGAGGGAAAAATTCACCCCTCCACTTT
>-|-|TRBJ2-7|TRBV11-3
CASSLDSTGSSYEQYF
TGTGCCAGCAGCTTAGATAGTACAGGGAGCTCCTACGAGCAGTACTTC
>-|-|TRBJ1-2|TRBV28
CASSPGVPGGYGYTF
TGTGCCAGCAGTCCCGGGGTCCCGGGGGGCTATGGCTACACCTTC
>-|-|TRBJ2-2|TRBV5-1
CASSPTGNTGELFF
TGCGCCAGCAGCCCGACAGGGAACACCGGGGAGCTGTTTTTT
>-|-|TRBJ1-1|TRBV6-2/TRBV6-3
CASSYGGYTEAFF
TGTGCCAGCAGTTACGGAGGGTACACTGAAGCTTTCTTT
>TRBD1|-|TRBJ1-2|TRBV12-5
CASGLGQGEIYGYTF
TGTGCTAGTGGTTTGGGACAGGGCGAGATTTATGGCTACACCTTC
>TRBD1|-|TRBJ1-2|TRBV29-1
CSVEGQGNGYTF
TGCAGCGTTGAGGGACAGGGGAATGGCTACACCTTC
>TRBD1|-|TRBJ1-1|TRBV7-2
CASSSESGTVNKAFF
TGTGCCAGCAGCTCTGAATCCGGGACAGTTAACAAAGCTTTCTTT
>-|-|TRBJ1-1|TRBV5-1
CASRTINRDTEAFF
TGCGCCAGCAGGACAATAAACAGGGACACTGAAGCTTTCTTT
>-|once|TRBJ2-3|TRBV19
CASSEVGRTDTQYF
TGTGCCAGTAGTGAGGTGGGGAGGACAGATACGCAGTATTTT
>TRBD1|-|TRBJ2-7|TRBV5-1
CASSPRTGGGYEQYF
TGCGCCAGCAGCCCCCGGACAGGAGGAGGCTACGAGCAGTACTTC
>TRBD2|-|TRBJ2-3|TRBV7-3
CASSPGTSGTTDTQYF
TGTGCCAGCAGCCCCGGGACTAGCGGGACGACAGATACGCAGTATTTT
>-|-|TRBJ1-2|TRBV2
CASSLTGNFNYGYTF
TGTGCCAGCAGTCTTACAGGGAATTTTAACTATGGCTACACCTTC
>-|-|TRBJ2-1|TRBV4-1
CASSPLSNEQFF
TGCGCCAGCAGCCCGTTGTCTAATGAGCAGTTCTTC
>TRBD1|-|TRBJ2-7|TRBV5-1
CASSSDRALPEQYF
TGCGCCAGCAGCTCGGACAGGGCCCTCCCCGAGCAGTACTTC
>TRBD1|-|TRBJ1-2|TRBV6-5
CASSYRQGLYGYTF
TGTGCCAGCAGTTACCGACAGGGGCTCTATGGCTACACCTTC
>TRBD1|-|TRBJ1-1|TRBV6-5
CASRPRQGTTEAFF
TGTGCCAGCAGACCACGACAGGGCACCACTGAAGCTTTCTTT
>TRBD1|-|TRBJ1-5|TRBV19
CASSIGQGWGQPQHF
TGTGCCAGTAGTATCGGACAGGGCTGGGGGCAGCCCCAGCATTTT
>-|-|TRBJ2-1|TRBV11-1
CASSSPGGNEQFF
TGTGCCAGCAGCTCCCCCGGGGGCAATGAGCAGTTCTTC
>TRBD2|-|TRBJ2-1|TRBV12-5
CASGFASGGYNEQFF
TGTGCTAGTGGTTTTGCGAGCGGGGGATACAATGAGCAGTTCTTC
>-|-|TRBJ2-1|TRBV9
CASSSQTQGAEQFF
TGTGCCAGCAGCTCCCAGACACAGGGAGCTGAGCAGTTCTTC
>TRBD1|-|TRBJ1-3|TRBV4-1
CASSQVGTGGNTIYF
TGCGCCAGCAGCCAAGTGGGGACAGGCGGAAACACCATATATTTT
>-|-|TRBJ1-5|TRBV2
CASSDVAGYQPQHF
TGTGCCAGCAGTGACGTGGCAGGTTATCAGCCCCAGCATTTT
>TRBD2|-|TRBJ2-1|TRBV11-2
CASSLEGKRGLFF
TGTGCCAGCAGCTTAGAGGGAAAGCGGGGTCTGTTCTTC
>TRBD1|-|TRBJ1-1|TRBV5-1
CASSWGTGGTEAFF
TGCGCCAGCAGCTGGGGGACAGGGGGCACTGAAGCTTTCTTT
>TRBD1|-|TRBJ2-3|TRBV25-1
CASSVGQGAIDTQYF
TGTGCCAGCAGTGTGGGACAGGGGGCCATAGATACGCAGTATTTT
>-|-|TRBJ1-5|TRBV24-1
CATASGVSQPQHF
TGTGCCACCGCTTCAGGGGTGAGTCAGCCCCAGCATTTT
>-|-|TRBJ1-4|TRBV2
CAFRERTNEKLFF
TGTGCCTTCCGAGAACGGACTAATGAAAAACTGTTTTTT
>TRBD2|-|TRBJ2-1|TRBV7-9
CASSPGTSGNSYNEQFF
TGTGCCAGCAGCCCCGGGACTAGCGGGAACTCCTACAATGAGCAGTTCTTC
>TRBD1|-|TRBJ1-3|TRBV27
CASSPRGQAGNTIYF
TGTGCCAGCAGCCCCAGGGGGCAAGCTGGAAACACCATATATTTT
>-|-|TRBJ1-5|TRBV14
CASSQRGNSSNQPQHF
TGTGCCAGCAGCCAAAGGGGAAACAGTAGCAATCAGCCCCAGCATTTT
>-|few|TRBJ1-6|TRBV3-1/TRBV3-2
CASSPTGVSPLHF
TGTGCCAGCAGCCCCACCGGGGTATCACCCCTCCACTTT
>TRBD1|-|TRBJ2-1|TRBV30
CAWVPNRGTYNEQFF
TGTGCCTGGGTTCCGAACAGGGGAACCTACAATGAGCAGTTCTTC
>-|-|TRBJ2-1|TRBV5-3
CARSLATSLHEQFF
TGTGCCAGAAGCTTGGCTACTAGCTTGCATGAGCAGTTCTTC
>TRBD1|-|TRBJ1-5|TRBV4-1
CASSGPLDRGNQPQHF
TGCGCCAGCTCAGGCCCCCTCGACAGGGGAAATCAGCCCCAGCATTTT
>TRBD1|-|TRBJ2-1|TRBV5-1
CASSRSGTGANNEQFF
TGCGCCAGCAGCCGATCCGGGACAGGGGCCAACAATGAGCAGTTCTTC
>TRBD2|-|TRBJ2-7|TRBV9
CASSRDYDEQYF
TGTGCCAGCAGCCGGGACTATGACGAGCAGTACTTC
>-|once|TRBJ1-1|TRBV19
CASIKAGSNTEAFF
TGTGCCAGTATCAAAGCGGGCAGTAACACTGAAGCTTTCTTT
>-|-|TRBJ2-7|TRBV6-6
CASSVQPYEQYF
TGTGCCAGCAGTGTACAACCCTACGAGCAGTACTTC
>-|-|TRBJ2-2|TRBV23-1
CASSPRENTGELFF
TGCGCCAGCAGTCCCCGGGAGAACACCGGGGAGCTGTTTTTT